A single sample gave rise to the 12 T cell receptor beta chains below, sequenced in a study of blood T cell repertoires in COVID-19. TCRdb keeps only in-frame clones here, not all; method: immunoSEQ multiplex PCR. The sample includes about 160,000 clones, 82% of them seen just once. Specimen: peripheral blood. The source is a woman aged 35 to 49 with COVID-19, enrolled during active disease.

The J gene is TRBJ2-2, the V gene TRBV5-6, with 7 nucleotides matching TRBD1. Germline CDR1 reads SGHDT; CDR2 reads YYEEEE. The ends lost 2 bases at V and 2 bases at J; junction bases unmatched: 9. This CDR3 spans 17 amino acids. CDR3 nucleotide sequence: TGTGCCAGCAGCTTTTTCCCTGGACAGGTCAACACCGGGGAGCTGTTTTTT. This sequence encodes CASSFFPGQVNTGELFF.

The chain uses TRBV7-8 and TRBJ2-2, with 9 bases lining up with TRBD1. The CDR3 totals 15 residues. Germline CDR1 and CDR2: SGHVS and FQNEAQ. V dropped 8 bases and J dropped 4; count of bases not matched to a gene: 8. CDR3 nucleotide sequence: TGTGCCAGCTCCACCGGGACAGGGATCACCGGGGAGCTGTTTTTT. Translation: CASSTGTGITGELFF.

The J gene is TRBJ2-7, the V gene TRBV2; 8 positions agree with TRBD2. V lost 0 bases and J lost 3; bases outside the gene matches: 7. This CDR3 is 16 amino acids long. Germline assignment: CDR1 SNHLY and CDR2 FYNNEI. The CDR3 here is CASSEAREVFGYEQYV. The CDR3 coding sequence is TGTGCCAGCAGTGAAGCGCGGGAGGTATTTGGCTACGAGCAGTACGTC.

V gene TRBV5-1 combines with J gene TRBJ2-1, with 7 bases matching TRBD2. Losses at the gene ends were 5 bases for V and 6 bases for J; bases not matched to a gene: 11. Per the germline V gene, CDR1 is SGHRS and CDR2 is YFSETQ. The CDR3 sequence is 15 residues long. CDR3: CASRLVAGVTNEQFF. The DNA of the CDR3 is TGCGCCAGCAGACTCGTTGCGGGAGTAACCAATGAGCAGTTCTTC.

V is TRBV5-5 and J is TRBJ2-7; weak D call: TRBD2 (5 bases). The CDR3 runs 15 residues. Trimming took off 0 bases at V and 0 bases at J, with 10 bases between the two ends. Germline CDR1 and CDR2: SGHKS and YYEKEE (reference sequence). The CDR3 DNA reads as TGTGCCAGCAGCTTGGCAGCGGTTGGCTCCTACGAGCAGTACTTC. Encoded protein: CASSLAAVGSYEQYF.

This chain connects TRBV5-4 to TRBJ1-3; D is uncertain. Germline V lookup: CDR1 SGHNT, CDR2 YYREEE (reference sequence). V was cut by 2 bases and J by 0 bases, with 9 bases left in between. The CDR3 runs 15 residues. The DNA of the CDR3 is TGTGCCAGCAGCTTTTCCCTAAGCTCTGGAAACACCATATATTTT. Amino acids: CASSFSLSSGNTIYF.

The chain's CDR3 is CASSQLAGKNTGELFF. The DNA for the CDR3 is TGTGCCAGCAGCCAACTAGCGGGGAAGAACACCGGGGAGCTGTTTTTT. The V gene is TRBV4-2, the J gene TRBJ2-2; 9 bases are shared with TRBD2. The CDR3 is 16 amino acids. The V gene end was trimmed by 2 bases and the J gene end by 1 base; junction bases not matched to a gene: 2. The germline V gene has CDR1 LGHNA and CDR2 YNFKEQ.

The genes are TRBV7-2 and TRBJ2-1; TRBD2 matches 7 bases. The CDR3 has 16 amino acids. The junction had 7 bases not matched to a gene; V was cut back by 5 bases and J by 0 bases. CDR1 is SGHTA and CDR2 is FQGNSA in the germline V gene. The CDR3 coding sequence is TGTGCCAGCAGCCCCTTGGGACTAACCTCCTACAATGAGCAGTTCTTC. It translates to CASSPLGLTSYNEQFF. Together with reference TRBV7-2 and TRBJ2-1, the CDR3 gives the full variable domain: GAGVSQSPSNKVTEKGKDVELRCDPISGHTALYWYRQSLGQGLEFLIYFQGNSAPDKSGLPSDRFSAERTGGSVSTLTIQRTQQEDSAVYLCASSPLGLTSYNEQFFGPGTRLTVL.

The chain recombines TRBV6-1 with TRBJ2-1; the D gene is possibly TRBD2 (6 bases). The CDR3 length is 17 residues. V dropped 1 base and J dropped 4 bases, with 17 bases sitting between them. Germline-derived CDR1 and CDR2 are MNHNS and SASEGT. The CDR3 protein is CASSEEVGGTGYNEQFF. The CDR3 DNA reads as TGTGCCAGCAGTGAAGAGGTCGGGGGTACGGGTTACAATGAGCAGTTCTTC.

The chain combines TRBV7-9 with TRBJ2-1; maybe TRBD1 (6 bases). The CDR3 has 15 residues. CDR1 is SEHNR and CDR2 is FQNEAQ in the germline V gene (reference sequence). Trimming cost V 4 bases and J 5 bases, with 15 bases left between them. The CDR3 spells CASSSTGQGDNEQFF. The CDR3 nucleotides are TGTGCCAGCAGCTCGACAGGCCAAGGGGACAATGAGCAGTTCTTC. The full variable domain, completed using reference TRBV7-9 and TRBJ2-1, is DTGVSQNPRHKITKRGQNVTFRCDPISEHNRLYWYRQTLGQGPEFLTYFQNEAQLEKSRLLSDRFSAERPKGSFSTLEIQRTEQGDSAMYLCASSSTGQGDNEQFFGPGTRLTVL.

The J gene is TRBJ1-6, the V gene TRBV18, with a tentative D call TRBD1 (6 bases). The germline CDR1 and CDR2 sequences are KGHSH and LQKENI. The CDR3 totals 14 residues. Trimming shortened V by 3 bases and J by 7 bases, and 10 bases separated the two germline ends. The CDR3 DNA reads as TGTGCCAGCTCACCGGGTCAGGGGAATTCACCCCTCCACTTT. This translates into CASSPGQGNSPLHF.

The gene calls are TRBV2 and TRBJ2-5, with D tentatively TRBD2 (6 bases). CDR3 length equals 13 residues. Germline V gene sequence: CDR1 SNHLY, CDR2 FYNNEI. Between the trimmed V and J ends, which lost 10 bases and 3 bases, there was a span of 15 bases. The CDR3, as DNA: TGTGCCACCAACCGGGAGACAAAAGAGACCCAGTACTTC. Its translation is CATNRETKETQYF.